The 17 T cell receptor beta chains reported below all come from one sample, sequenced in a study of blood T cell repertoires in COVID-19. Profiled with immunoSEQ multiplex PCR; TCRdb holds only in-frame clones, not every one. The sample includes roughly 98,000 clones, approximately 86% of them seen just once. The specimen was peripheral blood. The receptors originated from a woman in her sixties or seventies with active or convalescent COVID-19.

The V call is TRBV6-2 or TRBV6-3, the J call TRBJ1-5; D not resolved. The V gene's germline CDR1 is MNHEY and CDR2 SVGEGT. The CDR3 length is 14 residues. Trimming left V 8 bases short and J 0 bases short, with 11 bases between. This CDR3 reads CASRPHVSNQPQHF. The CDR3 nucleotides are TGTGCCAGCCGCCCACACGTTAGCAATCAGCCCCAGCATTTT.

This chain uses TRBV7-2 with TRBJ2-7; D is ambiguous. The CDR3 spans 13 residues. With 0 bases removed from V and 7 bases from J, the gap between germline ends came to 10 bases. The germline CDR1 and CDR2 sequences are SGHTA and FQGNSA. The CDR3 spells CASSLAWAREQYF. Written as DNA, the CDR3 is TGTGCCAGCAGCTTAGCGTGGGCCAGGGAGCAGTACTTC.

The rearrangement joins TRBV10-1 to TRBJ1-5, with D possibly matching TRBD1 (6 bases). The CDR3 length is 13 residues. Trimming took off 8 bases at V and 7 bases at J, with 15 bases between the two ends. CDR1 and CDR2 (germline): WNHNN, SYGVQD (reference sequence). The CDR3, as DNA: TGCGCCAGCGGGATAGGGGGTTGGCAGCCCCAGCATTTT. Its translation: CASGIGGWQPQHF.

V and J are TRBV18 and TRBJ1-6, with 8 bases fitting TRBD1. Germline CDR1 KGHSH, CDR2 LQKENI. The trim removed 1 base at V and 6 bases at J, leaving 5 bases unmatched. This CDR3 has 16 amino acids. In nucleotides, the CDR3 is TGTGCCAGCTCACCACTAGGAGGACAGGGTAATTCACCCCTCCACTTT. Translation: CASSPLGGQGNSPLHF.

In this sample, this clone turned up a few times. The chain uses TRBV3-1 (or the pseudogene TRBV3-2) and TRBJ1-1; D unresolved. Trimming took off 4 bases at V and 4 bases at J, with 10 bases between the two ends. CDR1 is LGHDT and CDR2 is YNNKEL in the germline V gene (reference sequence). The CDR3 length is 13 residues. The CDR3 bases are TGTGCCAGCAGCCCCAGTCGCGGCACTGAAGCTTTCTTT. Its protein is CASSPSRGTEAFF.

The chain is built from TRBV9 and TRBJ1-3; D unclear. Trimming cost V 0 bases and J 8 bases, with 6 bases left between them. The V gene's germline CDR1 is SGDLS and CDR2 YYNGEE. CDR3 size: 12 residues. In nucleotides, the CDR3 is TGTGCCAGCAGCGTAGGACGGGACACCATATATTTT. Encoded protein: CASSVGRDTIYF.

The rearrangement links TRBV6-4 to TRBJ2-2; 10 nucleotides line up with TRBD2. J gave up 1 base and V 5 bases, and 1 base lay outside the gene matches. The V gene's germline CDR1 is MRHNA and CDR2 SNTAGT. This CDR3 region has 15 residues. CDR3 nucleotide sequence: TGTGCCAGCAGTAGACTAGCGGGGAACACCGGGGAGCTGTTTTTT. Its protein is CASSRLAGNTGELFF.

The CDR3 DNA sequence: TGCGCCAGCAGCTCCCCCCGGGGAAGCTCCTACAATGAGCAGTTCTTC. It is translated as CASSSPRGSSYNEQFF. The gene calls are TRBV5-1 and TRBJ2-1; TRBD2 might be the D (5 bases). Per the germline V gene, CDR1 is SGHRS and CDR2 is YFSETQ. This CDR3 has 16 amino acids. V was pared by 3 bases and J by 0 bases, with 13 bases between.

This clone was seen once. This chain uses TRBV29-1 with TRBJ1-3, with TRBD1 matching 9 bases. Germline assignment: CDR1 SQVTM and CDR2 ANQGSEA. J gave up 6 bases and V 7 bases, and 7 bases lay outside the gene matches. This CDR3 region has 13 residues. The CDR3 DNA sequence: TGCAGCGCTACGGGGACAGGGAAAAACACCATATATTTT. Protein: CSATGTGKNTIYF.

The genes are TRBV3-1 (or the pseudogene TRBV3-2) and TRBJ1-2; TRBD1 matches at 8 bases. The germline gives CDR1 LGHDT, CDR2 YNNKEL (reference sequence). CDR3 length: 13 residues. Germline trimming cut 4 bases from V and 7 bases from J; bases unmatched to any gene: 5. The CDR3 loop reads CASSLLDRAGYTF. CDR3 DNA: TGTGCCAGCAGCCTCTTGGACAGGGCTGGCTACACCTTC.

The chain is built from TRBV5-1 and TRBJ2-7, with TRBD1 as a possible D gene (5 bases). The germline V gene encodes CDR1 SGHRS and CDR2 YFSETQ. V was clipped by 4 bases and J by 3 bases, with 11 bases between them. The CDR3 totals 13 residues. CDR3 DNA: TGCGCCAGCAGCCTCCAGACAGACTACGAGCAGTACTTC. Translated, it gives CASSLQTDYEQYF.

The chain joins TRBV7-2 to TRBJ1-1; TRBD1 matches 10 bases. Germline CDR1 SGHTA, CDR2 FQGNSA. The CDR3 is 13 amino acids. Trimming removed 4 bases from V and 10 bases from J; junction bases left unmatched: 6. CDR3 bases: TGTGCCAGCAGCTCGGGACAGGGGCTCCTAGCTTTCTTT. Its translation: CASSSGQGLLAFF.

The chain links TRBV10-3 to TRBJ2-7, with 9 bases matching TRBD1. The V and J ends lost 2 bases and 5 bases, in that order; junction bases with no gene match: 7. CDR1 and CDR2 from the germline V gene are ENHRY and SYGVKD. This CDR3 has 15 residues. The CDR3 DNA reads TGTGCCATCAGTGAGGCTGGGACAGGGAGAAACGAGCAGTACTTC. This gives the protein CAISEAGTGRNEQYF.

The chain recombines TRBV2 with TRBJ2-5; D is unclear. Germline V gives CDR1 SNHLY, CDR2 FYNNEI. Trimming shortened V by 6 bases and J by 2 bases, and 13 bases separated the two germline ends. This CDR3 comprises 14 residues. CDR3 nucleotides: TGTGCCAGCAGGTTGTTGCGAGAACAAGAGACCCAGTACTTC. Translated, it gives CASRLLREQETQYF.

This clone was observed a single time. V gene TRBV7-2 combines with J gene TRBJ2-1; TRBD2 matches 10 bases. Germline V gene data show CDR1 as SGHTA and CDR2 as FQGNSA. CDR3 length equals 16 residues. The ends lost 7 bases at V and 9 bases at J; junction bases unmatched: 15. The chain's CDR3 is CASIPSQLAGIVEQFF. CDR3 bases: TGTGCCAGCATCCCCTCGCAACTAGCGGGGATAGTTGAGCAGTTCTTC.

This clone has only one observation. The CDR3 region is CASSYSGDRRNTGELFF. DNA for the CDR3: TGTGCCAGCAGTTACTCCGGTGACAGGAGGAACACCGGGGAGCTGTTTTTT. This chain joins TRBV6-2 or TRBV6-3 and TRBJ2-2; D may be TRBD1 (6 bases). V lost 0 bases and J lost 1, with 12 bases in between. This CDR3 has 17 residues. CDR1 MNHEY and CDR2 SVGEGT come from the germline V gene.

The chain has TRBV6-5 and TRBJ2-7; D not certain. Germline CDR1 MNHEY, CDR2 SVGAGI. The CDR3 length is 11 residues. Trimming cost V 6 bases and J 5 bases, with 8 bases left between them. Written as DNA, the CDR3 is TGTGCCAGCAGGAGAGTTCACGAGCAGTACTTC. This translates into CASRRVHEQYF.